A single sample gave rise to the 21 T cell receptor beta chains below, sequenced in a study of blood T cell repertoires in COVID-19. Clones were sequenced by immunoSEQ multiplex PCR, and TCRdb holds only the in-frame ones, with some missing. The sample consists of more than 400,000 clones, roughly 88% of them appearing once. Sequenced input: peripheral blood. The receptor set was obtained from a human donor in a cohort sampled during active COVID-19.

The chain uses TRBV7-8 and TRBJ2-3; the match to TRBD2 covers 7 bases. The CDR3 has 14 residues. The V gene end was trimmed by 1 base and the J gene end by 6 bases; junction bases not matched to a gene: 4. Germline V gives CDR1 SGHVS, CDR2 FQNEAQ. CDR3 protein: CASSLVAGADTQYF. CDR3 sequence (DNA): TGTGCCAGCAGCTTAGTTGCGGGAGCCGATACGCAGTATTTT.

V usage is TRBV11-2 and J usage is TRBJ2-3; D is perhaps TRBD2 (6 bases). V lost 1 base and J lost 1, with 18 bases in between. The CDR3 covers 18 residues. The V gene's germline CDR1 is SGHAT and CDR2 FQNNGV. This chain's CDR3 is CASSLGFLSGPRTDTQYF. CDR3 DNA sequence: TGTGCCAGCAGCTTAGGGTTTCTTAGCGGTCCTCGCACAGATACGCAGTATTTT.

This clone has only one observation. The V and J genes are TRBV4-3 and TRBJ1-2, with D maybe TRBD1 (5 bases). This CDR3 is 14 amino acids long. The ends were cut back, 4 bases at V and 4 bases at J, with 13 bases in the middle. Germline lookup yields CDR1 LGHNA and CDR2 YSLEER. The CDR3 protein is CASSLDSDVYGYTF. DNA for the CDR3: TGCGCCAGCAGCCTTGACAGTGACGTCTATGGCTACACCTTC.

J is TRBJ1-1 and V is TRBV19; the D gene is possibly TRBD1 (6 bases). There are 14 residues in the CDR3. Germline CDR1 and CDR2: LNHDA and SQIVND (reference sequence). Trimming stripped 6 bases from V and 1 base from J, with 12 bases between. The CDR3 loop is CASRIRDKNTEAFF. CDR3 nucleotide sequence: TGTGCCAGTAGGATCCGGGACAAGAACACTGAAGCTTTCTTT.

The table lists this clone with a count of one. V gene TRBV15 combines with J gene TRBJ1-2; 9 nucleotides agree with TRBD1. Germline V lookup: CDR1 LNHNV, CDR2 YYDKDF (reference sequence). The CDR3 spans 18 residues. The V segment lost 3 bases and the J segment 3 bases; nucleotides outside the gene matches: 14. The CDR3 sequence is CATSSLPPRQGVYYGYTF. The CDR3 nucleotides read TGTGCCACCAGCAGCCTCCCCCCGAGACAGGGGGTTTACTATGGCTACACCTTC. The full variable domain, in which reference TRBV15 and TRBJ1-2 provide the parts outside the CDR3, is DAMVIQNPRYQVTQFGKPVTLSCSQTLNHNVMYWYQQKSSQAPKLLFHYYDKDFNNEADTPDNFQSRRPNTSFCFLDIRSPGLGDTAMYLCATSSLPPRQGVYYGYTFGSGTRLTVV.

The V gene is TRBV19, the J gene TRBJ2-5; perhaps TRBD1 as D (6 bases). Trimming left V 3 bases short and J 1 base short, with 12 bases between. Per germline, CDR1 LNHDA and CDR2 SQIVND (reference sequence). This CDR3 comprises 15 residues. CDR3 protein: CASSMGARTQETQYF. The CDR3 coding sequence is TGTGCCAGTAGTATGGGGGCTCGTACCCAAGAGACCCAGTACTTC.

The rearrangement links TRBV27 to TRBJ2-7, with TRBD2 identical over 7 bases. This CDR3 has 16 residues. Trimming took 4 bases from V and 0 from J; bases not matched to a gene: 9. The germline CDR1 and CDR2 sequences are MNHEY and SMNVEV (reference sequence). The CDR3 spells CASSSPGRGSSYEQYF. The DNA for the CDR3 is TGTGCCAGCAGTTCTCCCGGGCGGGGGAGCTCCTACGAGCAGTACTTC.

The chain combines TRBV5-5 with TRBJ2-7; D gene uncertain. The germline V and J ends were trimmed by 0 bases and 3 bases, with 10 bases remaining between them. This CDR3 region has 14 residues. Germline CDR1 reads SGHKS; CDR2 reads YYEKEE (reference sequence). CDR3 sequence: CASSLVYESYEQYF. DNA for the CDR3: TGTGCCAGCAGCTTGGTATACGAGAGCTACGAGCAGTACTTC. Based on the CDR3 plus reference TRBV5-5 and TRBJ2-7, the full variable domain is DAGVTQSPTHLIKTRGQQVTLRCSPISGHKSVSWYQQVLGQGPQFIFQYYEKEERGRGNFPDRFSARQFPNYSSELNVNALLLGDSALYLCASSLVYESYEQYFGPGTRLTVT.

The chain has TRBV19 and TRBJ1-1, with no clear D. CDR1 LNHDA and CDR2 SQIVND come from the germline V gene (reference sequence). The CDR3 contains 11 residues. V lost 5 bases and J 6 bases, leaving 7 bases between the germline ends. CDR3 DNA sequence: TGTGCCAGTAGTGGAACAGCTGAAGCTTTCTTT. Protein product: CASSGTAEAFF.

Only a few counts were recorded for this clone. The chain uses TRBV7-2 and TRBJ2-1, with D maybe TRBD1 (7 bases). The length of the CDR3 is 16 residues. V was shortened by 5 bases and J by 2 bases, with 16 bases between the two germline ends. Looked up from germline, CDR1 is SGHTA and CDR2 is FQGNSA. CDR3 sequence reads: CASSPQGGFPYNEQFF. CDR3 in DNA: TGTGCCAGCAGCCCCCAGGGGGGATTTCCCTACAATGAGCAGTTCTTC.

This clone was seen just once. V gene TRBV15 combines with J gene TRBJ1-2; 11 positions match TRBD1. The CDR3 runs 15 residues. Trimming at V came to 7 bases and at J to 5 bases, leaving 9 bases not matched to a gene. Germline CDR1 LNHNV, CDR2 YYDKDF (reference sequence). For the CDR3, the DNA is TGTGCCACCACGGAATGGACAGGGGGCCCTTATGGCTACACCTTC. Encoded protein: CATTEWTGGPYGYTF.

In this sample, this clone turned up a few times. The J gene is TRBJ1-1, the V gene TRBV30, with D maybe TRBD1 (5 bases). The CDR3 has 13 amino acids. The V gene's germline CDR1 is GTSNPN and CDR2 SVGIG (reference sequence). Deletions cut 3 bases from V and 4 bases from J, with 12 bases between. Here the CDR3 DNA reads TGTGCCTGGAGGGGGCCTCCGCGCACTGAAGCTTTCTTT. Its translation is CAWRGPPRTEAFF.

The J gene is TRBJ2-7, the V gene TRBV19, with 8 bases aligning to TRBD1. The V gene end was trimmed by 0 bases and the J gene end by 3 bases; junction bases not matched to a gene: 10. There are 17 residues in the CDR3. Germline CDR1 is LNHDA and CDR2 is SQIVND (reference sequence). Written as DNA, the CDR3 is TGTGCCAGTAGTATAGATCGCGTGGCAGGGGGCGACTACGAGCAGTACTTC. Protein sequence: CASSIDRVAGGDYEQYF. The whole variable domain, remainder taken from reference TRBV19 and TRBJ2-7, is DGGITQSPKYLFRKEGQNVTLSCEQNLNHDAMYWYRQDPGQGLRLIYYSQIVNDFQKGDIAEGYSVSREKKESFPLTVTSAQKNPTAFYLCASSIDRVAGGDYEQYFGPGTRLTVT.

This sequence joins TRBV19 and TRBJ1-3; TRBD1 matches 10 bases. Germline CDR1 reads LNHDA; CDR2 reads SQIVND (reference sequence). Trimming took 3 bases from V and 0 from J; bases not matched to a gene: 2. CDR3 length: 16 amino acids. The CDR3 reads CASSMDRGASGNTIYF. The CDR3 DNA reads TGTGCCAGTAGTATGGACAGGGGGGCCTCTGGAAACACCATATATTTT.

This clone has a handful of counts. V is TRBV7-2 and J is TRBJ2-7, with 11 bases matching TRBD2. Germline values: CDR1 SGHTA, CDR2 FQGNSA. V lost 5 bases and J lost 5; bases outside the gene matches: 14. The CDR3 sequence is 17 residues long. The CDR3 reads CASSPRPSGRIRDEQYF. In nucleotides, the CDR3 is TGTGCCAGCAGCCCCCGTCCTAGCGGGAGGATTCGGGACGAGCAGTACTTC.

The V gene is TRBV19, the J gene TRBJ1-2; TRBD1 agrees at 9 bases. Germline CDR1 and CDR2: LNHDA and SQIVND (reference sequence). CDR3 size: 14 residues. Unmatched junction bases numbered 5, after V lost 5 bases and J lost 4 bases. Written as DNA, the CDR3 is TGTGCCAGTAGTCCTGGGGACAGGGCCTATGGCTACACCTTC. It encodes CASSPGDRAYGYTF. The full variable domain, with the rest looked up from reference TRBV19 and TRBJ1-2, is DGGITQSPKYLFRKEGQNVTLSCEQNLNHDAMYWYRQDPGQGLRLIYYSQIVNDFQKGDIAEGYSVSREKKESFPLTVTSAQKNPTAFYLCASSPGDRAYGYTFGSGTRLTVV.

The chain's CDR3 is CASSPSSAGNYGYTF. The CDR3 DNA reads TGTGCCAGCAGCCCTAGCTCTGCGGGAAACTATGGCTACACCTTC. V is TRBV2 and J is TRBJ1-2, with D hard to call. The CDR3 extends over 15 amino acids. V dropped 6 bases and J dropped 2 bases, with 16 bases sitting between them. Germline lookup yields CDR1 SNHLY and CDR2 FYNNEI.

The chain recombines TRBV7-2 with TRBJ2-3, with 10 bases fitting TRBD2. The junction had 16 bases not matched to a gene; V was cut back by 8 bases and J by 2 bases. This CDR3 region has 18 residues. CDR1 and CDR2 (germline): SGHTA, FQGNSA. In nucleotides, the CDR3 is TGTGCCAGCCTCTTAAGGGCTAGCGGGAGTCTGATCACAGATACGCAGTATTTT. It codes for CASLLRASGSLITDTQYF.

Only one count was recorded for this clone. V is TRBV19 and J is TRBJ2-7; D might be TRBD1 (6 bases). The germline V and J ends were trimmed by 4 bases and 2 bases, with 12 bases remaining between them. The CDR3 contains 14 residues. CDR1 and CDR2 (germline): LNHDA, SQIVND (reference sequence). The CDR3 here is CASSKETGPYEQYF. DNA of the CDR3: TGTGCCAGTAGTAAAGAGACAGGCCCCTACGAGCAGTACTTC.

The chain carries TRBV7-2 and TRBJ2-7; 15 positions agree with TRBD2. This CDR3 has 15 residues. Germline V lookup: CDR1 SGHTA, CDR2 FQGNSA. Germline trimming cut 6 bases from V and 7 bases from J; bases unmatched to any gene: 7. The CDR3 bases are TGTGCCAGCAGGGAACGGACTAGCGGGAGGGTGGAGCAGTACTTC. Encoded protein: CASRERTSGRVEQYF. Based on the CDR3 plus reference TRBV7-2 and TRBJ2-7, the full variable domain is GAGVSQSPSNKVTEKGKDVELRCDPISGHTALYWYRQSLGQGLEFLIYFQGNSAPDKSGLPSDRFSAERTGGSVSTLTIQRTQQEDSAVYLCASRERTSGRVEQYFGPGTRLTVT.

The rearrangement links TRBV6-5 to TRBJ2-5; D is perhaps TRBD2 (6 bases). The CDR3 has 15 residues. Trimming left V 7 bases short and J 2 bases short, with 17 bases between. CDR1 and CDR2 from the germline V gene are MNHEY and SVGAGI. CDR3 DNA sequence: TGTGCCAGCACCCCGGGCGCGGGGATACAAGAGACCCAGTACTTC. Its protein product is CASTPGAGIQETQYF.